Listed below are T cell receptor beta chains from one sample, sequenced in a study of T-cell memory formation after mild COVID-19. TCRdb independently ran MiXCR on the 5' RACE reads; one entry per CDR3 protein. The sample holds a few hundred thousand distinct CDR3 sequences; roughly 15% are singletons and the top ten take approximately 21%. The material sequenced was PBMCs or a T cell subset sorted from them (not recorded which). The receptors shown here come from a man between 18 and 29 years old who had mild COVID-19 (a few samples of this study predate the infection). Cell type and time point are not known. Both conserved end residues are part of each CDR3. A D gene is named only where the DNA matches it firmly. The size entry is marked missing in some rows and otherwise reads once, few, many or a size class.

TRBJ2-1 | TRBV5-1 | many | . | TGCGCCAGCAGCGACAGGACGGACAATGAGCAGTTCTTC | CASSDRTDNEQFF
TRBJ1-1 | TRBV6-5 | . | . | TGTGCCAGCAGTTTGTACTTCGGGACAAACACTGAAGCTTTCTTT | CASSLYFGTNTEAFF
TRBJ1-4 | TRBV7-2 | few | TRBD1 | TGTGCCAGCAGGCTGACAGGGAACAATGAAAAACTGTTTTTT | CASRLTGNNEKLFF
TRBJ1-2 | TRBV2 | . | . | TGTGCCAGCAGTGAATTCGTCGTAAAAGGCTACACCTTC | CASSEFVVKGYTF
TRBJ2-3 | TRBV2 | once | TRBD2 | TGTGCCAGCAGCGCAGCGGGGGCAGATACGCAGTATTTT | CASSAAGADTQYF
TRBJ2-4 | TRBV11-2 | few | . | TGTGCCAGCAGCTTAGTCTGGGCTGTAGCCAAAAACATTCAGTACTTC | CASSLVWAVAKNIQYF
TRBJ2-1 | TRBV28 | . | TRBD1 | TGTGCCAGCAGTCCCCTCGACAGGGACAATGAGCAGTTCTTC | CASSPLDRDNEQFF
TRBJ2-5 | TRBV7-7 | many | . | TGTGCCAGCAGCTTGGGGGGCTCAGAGACCCAGTACTTC | CASSLGGSETQYF
TRBJ2-7 | TRBV3-1 | . | . | TGTGCCAGCAGCCGAAGGGCCACTCCTAACGAGCAGTACTTC | CASSRRATPNEQYF
TRBJ2-7 | TRBV2 | . | . | TGTGCCAGCGAAGATGGTCTAGGGGGCTACGAGCAGTACTTC | CASEDGLGGYEQYF
TRBJ1-4 | TRBV7-9 | few | TRBD1 | TGTGCCAGCAGCTTGACAGGGACCCTTCCGAATGAAAAACTGTTTTTT | CASSLTGTLPNEKLFF
TRBJ2-5 | TRBV12-3/TRBV12-4 | once | TRBD1 | TGTGCCAGCAGACGACAGGGGGCAGAAGAGACCCAGTACTTC | CASRRQGAEETQYF
TRBJ2-1 | TRBV7-2 | few | TRBD2 | TGTGCCAGCAGCTTAGACGGGGGGTATGATGAGCAGTTCTTC | CASSLDGGYDEQFF
TRBJ2-1 | TRBV11-2 | many | TRBD2 | TGTGCCAGCAGCTCAATAGCGGGGAAGTTCAATGAGCAGTTCTTC | CASSSIAGKFNEQFF
TRBJ2-5 | TRBV5-1 | . | . | TGCGCCAGCAGCTTTAGCGTCGGAGGGAAGGTATCCTTC | CASSFSVGGKVSF
TRBJ1-4 | TRBV4-2 | many | TRBD1 | TGTGCCAGCACTGACAGGGAGGGCGAAAAACTGTTTTTT | CASTDREGEKLFF
TRBJ2-5 | TRBV12-3/TRBV12-4 | few | . | TGTGCCAGCAGTTTAGCGACATATGAGACCCAGTACTTC | CASSLATYETQYF
TRBJ2-3 | TRBV30 | many | TRBD1 | TGTGCCTGGTCCAGGGGGAACACAGATACGCAGTATTTT | CAWSRGNTDTQYF
TRBJ2-1 | TRBV25-1 | few | . | TGTGCCAGCCGGGACGTTAATGAGCAGTTCTTC | CASRDVNEQFF
TRBJ1-1 | TRBV7-6 | . | TRBD1 | TGTGCCAGCAGCCCGATCCGGGACAGGCTTGAAGCTTTCTTT | CASSPIRDRLEAFF
TRBJ1-5 | TRBV5-6 | . | TRBD1 | TGTGCCAGCAGCCCCGGACAGGACCTAGGGCCCCAGCATTTT | CASSPGQDLGPQHF
TRBJ2-1 | TRBV20-1 | . | TRBD2 | TGCAGTGCTCTGTCCCGGACTAGCGGGGGGGCCACTGAGCAGTTCTTC | CSALSRTSGGATEQFF
TRBJ2-5 | TRBV21-1 | many | . | TGTGCCAGCACCCAAAGGAGGCGGGGGGGGCGGAAGACCCAGTACTTC | CASTQRRRGGRKTQYF
TRBJ2-6 | TRBV5-5 | few | . | TGTGCCAGCAGCGCAACCAGAGTCTCTGGGGCCAACGTCCTGACTTTC | CASSATRVSGANVLTF
TRBJ2-7 | TRBV5-6 | . | . | TGTGCCAGCAGCTTAAACCAGGGCTACGAGCAGTACTTC | CASSLNQGYEQYF
TRBJ1-2 | TRBV29-1 | . | . | TGCAGCGTCCTAGACAGAAACTATGGCTACACCTTC | CSVLDRNYGYTF
TRBJ2-6 | TRBV20-1 | . | . | TGCAGTGCTAGTGCGGTCTCCGGGGCCAACGTCCTGACTTTC | CSASAVSGANVLTF
TRBJ2-1 | TRBV2 | . | . | TGTGCCAGCAGGACCTTTAGGGACAATGAGCAGTTCTTC | CASRTFRDNEQFF